The rows below give T cell receptor beta chains drawn from one sample of a study of cytomegalovirus exposure and HLA in healthy donors. Data came from immunoSEQ multiplex PCR; TCRdb stores just in-frame clones and leaves some out. The sample yields about 150,000 clones, roughly 85% seen once. Sequenced material: PBMCs. These receptors were collected from a male donor in good health and CMV-seronegative. The CDR3 runs from the conserved cysteine through the conserved F or W. Each record gives: V gene, J gene, D gene, CDR3 protein, CDR3 DNA. The D gene is left open where the match is weak.

TRBV2	TRBJ1-5	NA	CASSEARQGNQPQHF	TGTGCCAGCAGTGAAGCGCGGCAGGGGAATCAGCCCCAGCATTTT
TRBV10-3	TRBJ2-5	NA	CAISELGLAGETQYF	TGTGCCATCAGTGAGTTGGGCCTAGCAGGCGAGACCCAGTACTTC
TRBV5-1	TRBJ2-1	TRBD2	CASSLGLAGGPYNEQFF	TGCGCCAGCAGCCTCGGACTAGCGGGAGGGCCCTACAATGAGCAGTTCTTC
TRBV9	TRBJ2-2	TRBD2	CASSLSPLAGASGELFF	TGTGCCAGCAGCTTAAGTCCGCTAGCGGGGGCGTCCGGGGAGCTGTTTTTT
TRBV6-5	TRBJ1-2	TRBD1	CASSYDKQGNGYTF	TGTGCCAGCAGTTACGACAAACAGGGGAATGGCTACACCTTC
TRBV18	TRBJ2-1	TRBD1	CASSPETGDNEQFF	TGTGCCAGCTCACCAGAGACAGGGGACAATGAGCAGTTCTTC
TRBV7-2	TRBJ1-5	NA	CASSLDEGQPQHF	TGTGCCAGCAGCTTAGATGAGGGTCAGCCCCAGCATTTT
TRBV2	TRBJ1-4	NA	CASSVGRTNEKLFF	TGTGCCAGCAGTGTGGGGCGGACTAATGAAAAACTGTTTTTT
TRBV5-4	TRBJ1-2	NA	CASSSDSGYGYTF	TGTGCCAGCAGCTCGGACAGTGGCTATGGCTACACCTTC
TRBV14	TRBJ2-7	TRBD2	CASSQLGGPYEQYF	TGTGCCAGCAGCCAGTTGGGAGGGCCCTACGAGCAGTACTTC